Presented here are 30 T cell receptor beta chains from one specimen sequenced in a study of CD8 T cells in ankylosing spondylitis. TCRdb itself ran the 5' RACE reads through MiXCR, one entry per CDR3 protein. The repertoire holds under 200,000 distinct CDR3 sequences, 9.5% to 10% seen once, with about 14% in the top ten. Sequenced: blood, either unsorted or a sorted T cell fraction (not recorded which). All receptors come from a female donor with ankylosing spondylitis or in good health (not recorded which).

The table lists this clonotype with many counts. This chain joins TRBV5-1 and TRBJ1-4, with TRBD1 matching over 9 bases. The V gene end was trimmed by 1 base and the J gene end by 7 bases; junction bases not matched to a gene: 2. The germline CDR1 and CDR2 sequences are SGHRS and YFSETQ. The CDR3 totals 14 residues. CDR3 bases: TGCGCCAGCAGCTTGACAGGGGGCGGTGAAAAACTGTTTTTT. Its protein is CASSLTGGGEKLFF.

This clonotype was counted ten times or more. This CDR3 reads CASSLPGTSGEETQYF. The CDR3 bases are TGTGCCAGCAGCTTGCCCGGGACTAGCGGCGAAGAGACCCAGTACTTC. The chain links TRBV7-2 to TRBJ2-5; 11 nucleotides align to TRBD2. Germline V CDR1 and CDR2: SGHTA, FQGNSA. The V segment lost 3 bases and the J segment 3 bases; nucleotides outside the gene matches: 6. This CDR3 region has 16 residues.

This clonotype was picked up many times. V usage is TRBV7-9 and J usage is TRBJ2-2; tentative D call: TRBD2 (5 bases). The CDR3 totals 14 residues. The germline V and J ends were trimmed by 1 base and 5 bases, with 8 bases remaining between them. CDR1 is SEHNR and CDR2 is FQNEAQ in the germline V gene (reference sequence). The CDR3 DNA is TGTGCCAGCAGCTTAGTTCGGGGAACCGGGGAGCTGTTTTTT. It translates to CASSLVRGTGELFF.

This clonotype came up a few times. The J gene is TRBJ2-7, the V gene TRBV3-1, with TRBD1 identical over 7 bases. This CDR3 is 16 amino acids long. Germline CDR1 and CDR2: LGHDT and YNNKEL (reference sequence). The junction had 10 bases not matched to a gene; V was cut back by 3 bases and J by 2 bases. The CDR3 region is CASSHTSGTAPYEQYF. CDR3 in DNA: TGTGCCAGCAGCCACACCTCCGGGACAGCGCCCTACGAGCAGTACTTC.

The rearrangement uses TRBV6-5 and TRBJ2-1; 8 bases fit TRBD2. The junction had 14 bases not matched to a gene; V was cut back by 3 bases and J by 10 bases. The CDR3 covers 16 residues. Germline CDR1 reads MNHEY; CDR2 reads SVGAGI. CDR3 bases: TGTGCCAGCAGTTATGAACCGGGACTAGGGTCGGGGGAGCAGTTCTTC. Protein product: CASSYEPGLGSGEQFF.

CDR3 sequence: CASRYGLPYSYNEQFF. The CDR3 nucleotides read TGTGCCAGCAGATATGGACTACCTTACTCCTACAATGAGCAGTTCTTC. J is TRBJ2-1 and V is TRBV6-5, with a tentative D call TRBD2 (6 bases). The CDR3 is 16 residues long. V was clipped by 6 bases and J by 0 bases, with 15 bases between them. From germline, CDR1 is MNHEY and CDR2 SVGAGI.

This clonotype was recorded a few times. The genes are TRBV6-2 or TRBV6-3 and TRBJ2-7, with 8 bases identical to TRBD2. Unmatched junction bases numbered 6, after V lost 5 bases and J lost 0 bases. This CDR3 comprises 15 residues. Germline CDR1 MNHEY, CDR2 SVGEGT. CDR3 loop: CASSLLADHSYEQYF. In DNA form, the CDR3 reads TGTGCCAGCAGTCTACTAGCGGATCACTCCTACGAGCAGTACTTC.

The V and J genes are TRBV9 and TRBJ1-5, with D possibly matching TRBD1 (6 bases). The CDR3 is 13 amino acids. Trimming removed 4 bases from V and 4 bases from J, with 9 bases in between. The germline gives CDR1 SGDLS, CDR2 YYNGEE. CDR3 coding DNA: TGTGCCAGCAGCCTTCAGGGGAATCAGCCCCAGCATTTT. This sequence encodes CASSLQGNQPQHF.

In this sample, this clonotype turned up a few times. The chain employs TRBV11-2 and TRBJ2-6, with TRBD2 as a possible D gene (5 bases). CDR3 length equals 15 residues. Germline values: CDR1 SGHAT, CDR2 FQNNGV. V was shortened by 2 bases and J by 2 bases, with 7 bases between the two germline ends. The CDR3 coding sequence is TGTGCCAGCAGCTTACCCGGGGCTGGGGCCAACGTCCTGACTTTC. Protein product: CASSLPGAGANVLTF.

In this sample, this clonotype turned up many times. The chain recombines TRBV3-1 with TRBJ2-7; 7 nucleotides line up with TRBD2. The CDR3 contains 13 residues. The germline V gene has CDR1 LGHDT and CDR2 YNNKEL (reference sequence). J gave up 4 bases and V 8 bases, and 8 bases lay outside the gene matches. CDR3 nucleotides: TGTGCCAGCGGCCCGGGAGGAGAATACGAGCAGTACTTC. Translated: CASGPGGEYEQYF.

J is TRBJ1-1 and V is TRBV11-2; D is ambiguous. The CDR3 has 12 amino acids. V was shortened by 1 base and J by 7 bases, with 7 bases between the two germline ends. The germline V gene has CDR1 SGHAT and CDR2 FQNNGV. Here the CDR3 DNA reads TGTGCCAGCAGCTTAGGGGTACATGAAGCTTTCTTT. Protein: CASSLGVHEAFF.

This chain connects TRBV9 to TRBJ2-1; D may be TRBD1 (5 bases). The CDR3 is 15 residues long. Germline V gives CDR1 SGDLS, CDR2 YYNGEE. V lost 6 bases, J lost 0 bases, and 13 bases lay in between. The CDR3 DNA sequence: TGTGCCAGCACCCAGAAGGGGTCCTCCTACAATGAGCAGTTCTTC. The encoded protein is CASTQKGSSYNEQFF.

The rearrangement links TRBV28 to TRBJ2-7; D remains ambiguous. The CDR3 runs 12 residues. V lost 3 bases to trimming and J lost 2 bases, with 5 bases between them. Germline V gene data show CDR1 as MDHEN and CDR2 as SYDVKM. This CDR3 reads CASSFDAYEQYF. CDR3 DNA: TGTGCCAGCAGTTTCGACGCCTACGAGCAGTACTTC.

This clonotype was detected once. The chain combines TRBV30 with TRBJ2-7; 11 nucleotides match TRBD1. Germline CDR1 reads GTSNPN; CDR2 reads SVGIG (reference sequence). This CDR3 contains 12 residues. The V segment lost 5 bases and the J segment 5 bases; nucleotides outside the gene matches: 2. CDR3 amino acids: CAWGQGADEQYF. The CDR3 DNA is TGTGCCTGGGGACAGGGGGCGGACGAGCAGTACTTC.

On this clonotype: This clone may be a read error of a much larger clone one base away. The V and J genes are TRBV7-9 and TRBJ2-5; 8 nucleotides align to TRBD1. This CDR3 is 13 amino acids long. From germline, CDR1 is SEHNR and CDR2 FQNEAQ (reference sequence). CDR3 nucleotides: TGTGACAGCAGTTCGGACAGGGAGGAGACCCAGTACTTC. Amino acid sequence: CDSSSDREETQYF.

V and J are TRBV4-1 and TRBJ2-1, with D uncertain. This CDR3 comprises 13 residues. The germline V and J ends were trimmed by 3 bases and 5 bases, with 8 bases remaining between them. Germline V gene sequence: CDR1 MGHRA, CDR2 YSYEKL. The CDR3 reads CASSHGENNEQFF. The CDR3 coding sequence is TGCGCCAGCAGCCACGGCGAGAACAATGAGCAGTTCTTC.

This clonotype was counted between two and nine times. The rearrangement uses TRBV6-2 or TRBV6-3 and TRBJ2-7; D is possibly TRBD1 (5 bases). CDR1 is MNHEY and CDR2 is SVGEGT in the germline V gene. V lost 0 bases and J 5 bases, leaving 14 bases between the germline ends. This CDR3 comprises 15 residues. In nucleotides, the CDR3 is TGTGCCAGCAGTTACTCGGGGCTGACTGGCGACGAGCAGTACTTC. Encoded protein: CASSYSGLTGDEQYF.

The chain joins TRBV2 to TRBJ2-2; the match to TRBD2 covers 11 bases. CDR1 is SNHLY, CDR2 FYNNEI, per germline. The ends lost 6 bases at V and 4 bases at J; junction bases unmatched: 1. The CDR3 runs to 14 residues. DNA of the CDR3: TGTGCCAGCAGGGGGACTAGCGGCACCGGGGAGCTGTTTTTT. As protein: CASRGTSGTGELFF.

The chain is built from TRBV3-1 and TRBJ2-7, with a tentative D call TRBD2 (6 bases). Germline CDR1 and CDR2: LGHDT and YNNKEL (reference sequence). This CDR3 has 15 amino acids. The germline V and J ends were trimmed by 1 base and 0 bases, with 10 bases remaining between them. The CDR3 bases are TGTGCCAGCAGCCAAGGCCTCGGGAGCTCCTACGAGCAGTACTTC. Its protein product is CASSQGLGSSYEQYF.

This clonotype was recorded many times. The rearrangement uses TRBV29-1 and TRBJ2-7; TRBD2 is a possible D gene (6 bases). Germline values: CDR1 SQVTM, CDR2 ANQGSEA. V lost 0 bases, J lost 1 base, and 13 bases lay in between. This CDR3 spans 15 amino acids. For the CDR3, the DNA is TGCAGCGTTGAAGATCTGAATAGCGGATCCTACGAGCAGTACTTC. It encodes CSVEDLNSGSYEQYF.

CDR3 DNA: TGTGCCAGCAGCCACGAGCTAGGGGACTACGAGCAGTACTTC. As protein: CASSHELGDYEQYF. The rearrangement joins TRBV7-2 to TRBJ2-7; the D gene is possibly TRBD1 (5 bases). From germline, CDR1 is SGHTA and CDR2 FQGNSA. The CDR3 runs 14 residues. Trimming shortened V by 5 bases and J by 3 bases, and 14 bases separated the two germline ends.

V usage is TRBV19 and J usage is TRBJ2-7; tentatively, D is TRBD1 or TRBD2 (5 bases each). Trimming cost V 3 bases and J 2 bases, with 14 bases left between them. Germline V lookup: CDR1 LNHDA, CDR2 SQIVND (reference sequence). The CDR3 is 15 amino acids. As DNA, the CDR3 is TGTGCCAGTAGTATGCCCGGGGACCTACCCTACGAGCAGTACTTC. Protein: CASSMPGDLPYEQYF. Variable domain in full (rest from reference TRBV19 and TRBJ2-7): DGGITQSPKYLFRKEGQNVTLSCEQNLNHDAMYWYRQDPGQGLRLIYYSQIVNDFQKGDIAEGYSVSREKKESFPLTVTSAQKNPTAFYLCASSMPGDLPYEQYFGPGTRLTVT.

This clonotype was counted ten times or more. The chain is built from TRBV11-1 and TRBJ2-5; the match to TRBD2 covers 8 bases. Looked up from germline, CDR1 is SGHAT and CDR2 is FQDESV (reference sequence). Trimming cost V 6 bases and J 1 base; bases outside gene matches: 16. The CDR3 is 18 residues long. CDR3 sequence reads: CASSHTSGLQETQETQYF. The DNA for the CDR3 is TGTGCCAGCAGTCATACTAGCGGCCTACAAGAGACCCAAGAGACCCAGTACTTC.

This clonotype has only a few counts. J is TRBJ1-1 and V is TRBV9, with 9 nucleotides matching TRBD1. Germline CDR1 and CDR2: SGDLS and YYNGEE. This CDR3 has 14 amino acids. V shed 0 bases, J shed 4 bases, and the junction held 1 base outside the gene matches. In nucleotides, the CDR3 is TGTGCCAGCAGCGTAGAACAGGGGGCCACTGAAGCTTTCTTT. The encoded protein is CASSVEQGATEAFF.

Details on this clonotype: This may stem from a read error, because a much larger clone lies one nucleotide away. The V gene is TRBV7-6, the J gene TRBJ1-5, with D unclear. The CDR3 is 14 residues long. V was cut by 1 base and J by 9 bases, with 13 bases left in between. Germline CDR1 reads SGHVS; CDR2 reads FNYEAQ. The DNA for the CDR3 is TGTGCCAGCAGCTTAGGGCCAGGTCCTCGGCCCCAGCATTTT. Translating it yields CASSLGPGPRPQHF.

The chain employs TRBV4-3 and TRBJ2-7; 8 bases are a match to TRBD2. This CDR3 has 15 amino acids. The germline V gene has CDR1 LGHNA and CDR2 YSLEER. Unmatched junction bases numbered 4, after V lost 0 bases and J lost 3 bases. CDR3 amino acids: CASSQDRTSGYEQYF. The DNA of the CDR3 is TGCGCCAGCAGCCAAGATAGAACTAGCGGCTACGAGCAGTACTTC.

This clonotype turned up a few times. J is TRBJ2-7 and V is TRBV5-1, with TRBD2 matching over 11 bases. Germline-derived CDR1 and CDR2 are SGHRS and YFSETQ. The CDR3 is 16 amino acids. Losses at the gene ends were 7 bases for V and 6 bases for J; bases not matched to a gene: 15. This CDR3 is CASSAPIAGGPGEQYF. The CDR3 DNA is TGCGCCAGCTCGGCCCCAATAGCGGGAGGGCCGGGCGAGCAGTACTTC.

This chain links TRBV5-6 with TRBJ2-7; D is ambiguous. Germline CDR1 reads SGHDT; CDR2 reads YYEEEE. V dropped 6 bases and J dropped 0 bases, with 13 bases sitting between them. CDR3 size: 14 residues. The CDR3 spells CASTWSSSSYEQYF. The CDR3 DNA follows: TGTGCCAGCACTTGGTCGTCCAGCTCCTACGAGCAGTACTTC.

The rearrangement uses TRBV7-9 and TRBJ2-1, with TRBD2 identical over 8 bases. The germline V gene has CDR1 SEHNR and CDR2 FQNEAQ (reference sequence). The CDR3 spans 15 residues. V was clipped by 5 bases and J by 8 bases; unmatched bases: 11. The CDR3 DNA follows: TGTGCCAGCAGCCCCGGGGGGGTCATCGAGGATGAGCAGTTCTTC. Translation gives CASSPGGVIEDEQFF. Full variable domain (outside the CDR3, taken from reference TRBV7-9 and TRBJ2-1): DTGVSQNPRHKITKRGQNVTFRCDPISEHNRLYWYRQTLGQGPEFLTYFQNEAQLEKSRLLSDRFSAERPKGSFSTLEIQRTEQGDSAMYLCASSPGGVIEDEQFFGPGTRLTVL.

The rearrangement links TRBV4-2 to TRBJ1-6; D gene unclear. CDR1 and CDR2 (germline): LGHNA, YNFKEQ. The CDR3 spans 15 residues. V was clipped by 1 base and J by 9 bases, with 13 bases between them. The DNA of the CDR3 is TGTGCCAGCAGCCAAGGGGAGGTAGGAGGTTCACCCCTCCACTTT. Its protein is CASSQGEVGGSPLHF.